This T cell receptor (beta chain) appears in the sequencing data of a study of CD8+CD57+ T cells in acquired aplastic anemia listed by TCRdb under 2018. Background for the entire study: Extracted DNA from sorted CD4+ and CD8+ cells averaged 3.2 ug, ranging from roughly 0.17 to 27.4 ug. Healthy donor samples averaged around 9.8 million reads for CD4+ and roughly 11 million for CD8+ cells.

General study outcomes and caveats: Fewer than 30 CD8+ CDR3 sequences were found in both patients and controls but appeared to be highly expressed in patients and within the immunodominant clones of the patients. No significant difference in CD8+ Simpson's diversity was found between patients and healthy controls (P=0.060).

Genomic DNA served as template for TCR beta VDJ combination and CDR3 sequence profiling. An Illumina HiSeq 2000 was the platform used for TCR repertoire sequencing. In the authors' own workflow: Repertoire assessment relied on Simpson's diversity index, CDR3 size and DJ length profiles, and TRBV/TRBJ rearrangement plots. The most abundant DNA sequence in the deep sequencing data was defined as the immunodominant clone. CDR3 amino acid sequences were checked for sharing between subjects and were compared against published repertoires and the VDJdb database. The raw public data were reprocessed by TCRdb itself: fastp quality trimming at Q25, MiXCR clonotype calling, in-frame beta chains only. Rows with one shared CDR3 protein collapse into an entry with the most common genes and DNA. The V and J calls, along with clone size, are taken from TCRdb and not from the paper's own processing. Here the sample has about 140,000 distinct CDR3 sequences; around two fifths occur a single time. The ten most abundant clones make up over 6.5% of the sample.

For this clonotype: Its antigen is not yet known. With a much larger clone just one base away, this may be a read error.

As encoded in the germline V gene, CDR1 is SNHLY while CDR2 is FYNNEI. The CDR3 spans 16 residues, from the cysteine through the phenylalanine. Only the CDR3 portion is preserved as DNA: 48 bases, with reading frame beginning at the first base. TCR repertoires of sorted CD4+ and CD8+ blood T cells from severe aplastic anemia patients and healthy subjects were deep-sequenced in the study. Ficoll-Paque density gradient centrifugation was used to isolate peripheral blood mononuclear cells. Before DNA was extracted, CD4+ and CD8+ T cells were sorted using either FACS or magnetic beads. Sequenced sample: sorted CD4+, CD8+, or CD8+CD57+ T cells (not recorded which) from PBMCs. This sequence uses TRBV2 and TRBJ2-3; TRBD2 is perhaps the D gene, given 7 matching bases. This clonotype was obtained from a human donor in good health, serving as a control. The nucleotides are TGTGCCAGCAGTTTCGGGGGGCGTCGAGGCACAGGTACGCAGTATTTT. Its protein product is CASSFGGRRGTGTQYF.